This T cell receptor beta chain was observed in a study of shared clonotypes between healthy human individuals. This clone was counted between two and nine times. Every immunoSEQ plate was one replicate of a subset's evenly spread DNA. Profiled with immunoSEQ multiplex PCR; TCRdb holds only in-frame clones, not every one. The table records fewer than 600,000 clones, about 80% of them present only once. CDR3 size: 16 residues. In germline, CDR1 is MNHEY, CDR2 SVGAGI. V lost 4 bases to trimming and J lost 4 bases, with 16 bases between them. The material sequenced was PBMCs. The V call is TRBV6-5, the J call TRBJ1-4; maybe TRBD1 (6 bases). The sequence derives from a woman aged 40 to 49 in good health. Some clones in this sample may be carry-over from other donors' samples. The CDR3 bases are TGTGCCAGCAGTTCCGTACAGGGAGGTCTTAATGAAAAACTGTTTTTT. This codes for CASSSVQGGLNEKLFF.